This T cell receptor beta chain was profiled in a study of OX40 agonist ivuxolimab in advanced cancers. Study results and caveats: Among T cells, CD8+ cells averaged more expanded clones than CD4+ cells.

Concerning this clone itself: Its antigen is not identified.

The junction had 7 bases not matched to a gene; V was cut back by 2 bases and J by 3 bases. Germline lookup yields CDR1 GTSNPN and CDR2 SVGIG (reference sequence). The length of the CDR3 is 16 residues. Libraries were prepared by immunoSEQ multiplex PCR; TCRdb keeps only in-frame clonotypes and omits some of them. The sample includes around 41,000 clones, about 90% of them seen just once. The receptor was isolated from an adult with an advanced solid tumor such as melanoma, head and neck, liver or kidney cancer. This specimen was CD4+ or CD8+ T cells sorted from blood, taken in a trial of the OX40 agonist ivuxolimab. This rearrangement joins TRBV30 to TRBJ2-6, with 7 nucleotides matching TRBD1. CDR3 bases: TGTGCCTGGAGTCGCGAAGGGGGCGGTGGGGCCAACGTCCTGACTTTC. Translated: CAWSREGGGGANVLTF.